A selection of T cell receptor beta chains follows, all from one sample in a study of molecular identifiers for immune sequencing clone quantification. Each CDR3 protein is one row after TCRdb ran MiXCR on the PCR reads. Among about 510,000 distinct CDR3 sequences listed, roughly 26% were seen once. The sequenced material came from naive CD8+ T cells from blood, with Jurkat cell RNA spiked in. The receptors were gathered from a human donor in good health. Some libraries in this study had Jurkat cell RNA spiked in. CDR3s include the opening cysteine and the closing phenylalanine or tryptophan. A D gene is named only where the DNA matches it firmly. Clone size appears in some rows only: once, few, many, or a class for an expanded clone.

d_call clone_size j_call v_call cdr3_aa cdr3_nt
- few TRBJ2-7 TRBV5-3 CASSNDYNSYEQYF TGTGCCAGCAGCAATGATTACAACTCCTACGAGCAGTACTTC
- - TRBJ1-1 TRBV6-5 CASRKWGGDTEAFF TGTGCCAGCAGGAAATGGGGGGGGGACACTGAAGCTTTCTTT
- - TRBJ2-7 TRBV9 CANSVDPNDYEQYF TGTGCCAACAGCGTAGACCCAAATGACTACGAGCAGTACTTC
- - TRBJ1-5 TRBV24-1 CATRGWFDGPQHF TGTGCCACGCGGGGATGGTTTGACGGGCCCCAGCATTTT
- - TRBJ2-3 TRBV27 CASSSVPSGTDTQYF TGTGCCAGCAGTTCGGTCCCCTCGGGGACAGATACGCAGTATTTT
- few TRBJ2-1 TRBV29-1 CSVEWTVSPSYNEQFF TGCAGCGTTGAATGGACCGTTAGTCCCTCCTACAATGAGCAGTTCTTC
- few TRBJ1-3 TRBV7-9 CASSFPGRGNTIYF TGTGCCAGCAGCTTCCCGGGCCGAGGAAACACCATATATTTT
TRBD1 few TRBJ1-1 TRBV29-1 CSVPGQGNWCFF TGCAGCGTCCCGGGACAGGGTAACTGGTGTTTCTTT
- many TRBJ2-3 TRBV7-2 CASSLDNPDTQYF TGTGCCAGCAGCTTAGATAACCCAGATACGCAGTATTTT
- few TRBJ2-5 TRBV21-1 CASSFSSWDGLSVETQYF TGTGCCAGCAGTTTCAGTTCGTGGGACGGACTATCCGTGGAGACCCAGTACTTC
TRBD1 many TRBJ2-7 TRBV4-3 CASSQRGTGINEQYF TGCGCCAGCAGCCAGCGCGGGACAGGGATCAACGAGCAGTACTTC
TRBD2 - TRBJ2-7 TRBV20-1 CSARDGFGLAGDLLGTQYF TGCAGTGCTAGAGATGGTTTCGGTTTAGCGGGGGACCTCCTAGGGACGCAGTACTTC
- many TRBJ1-1 TRBV5-6 CASSLGTEPRAFF TGTGCCAGCAGCTTGGGGACAGAGCCCCGGGCTTTCTTT
- - TRBJ2-1 TRBV7-6 CASSLVSGVSSYNEQFF TGTGCCAGCAGCTTAGTATCCGGGGTAAGCTCCTACAATGAGCAGTTCTTC
- - TRBJ2-2 TRBV27 CASRFVGINGELFF TGTGCCAGCAGGTTTGTGGGAATCAACGGGGAGCTGTTTTTT
- - TRBJ2-7 TRBV4-3 CARRQATGGSAYAPYF TGCGCCCGCCGCCAAGCTACGGGCGGTTCCGCCTACGCGCCGTACTTC
- - TRBJ1-6 TRBV11-2 CASSLEGGWNSPRHF TGTGCCAGCAGCTTAGAGGGGGGGTGGAATTCACCCCGCCACTTT
- few TRBJ1-5 TRBV27 CASSRLKEGWLQPQHF TGTGCCAGCAGCCGACTCAAGGAGGGTTGGTTGCAGCCCCAGCATTTT
- many TRBJ2-7 TRBV20-1 CSARSRSSYEQYF TGCAGTGCTAGGTCCCGTAGCTCCTACGAGCAGTACTTC
- many TRBJ2-7 TRBV11-2 CAIGLGYEQYF TGTGCCATTGGGCTCGGGTACGAGCAGTACTTC
- - TRBJ1-1 TRBV4-1 CASSQDGGWTEAFF TGCGCCAGCAGCCAAGACGGGGGGTGGACTGAAGCTTTCTTT
- - TRBJ1-5 TRBV19 CASTWTASNQPQHF TGTGCCAGTACCTGGACAGCGAGCAATCAGCCCCAGCATTTT
TRBD1 - TRBJ1-1 TRBV2 CASSPDRGGGTEAFF TGTGCCAGCAGTCCCGACAGGGGAGGGGGCACTGAAGCTTTCTTT
TRBD1 - TRBJ2-3 TRBV14 CASSQRTGYDTQYF TGTGCCAGCAGCCAGCGGACAGGGTATGATACGCAGTATTTT
TRBD2 few TRBJ2-3 TRBV7-2 CAGSSREGGTDTQYF TGTGCCGGCAGCTCCCGGGAGGGGGGCACAGATACGCAGTATTTT
- - TRBJ2-1 TRBV28 CASSTTPNNEQFF TGTGCCAGCAGCACTACCCCGAACAATGAGCAGTTCTTC
TRBD1 few TRBJ2-7 TRBV4-2 CASSQEDRGLLYEQYF TGTGCCAGCAGCCAAGAGGACAGGGGTTTGCTCTACGAGCAGTACTTC
- - TRBJ2-4 TRBV19 CARPPAYIQYF TGTGCCAGGCCCCCCGCCTACATTCAGTACTTC
TRBD2 - TRBJ2-1 TRBV4-1 CASSHVAGTNNEQFF TGCGCCAGCAGCCATGTTGCGGGGACTAACAATGAGCAGTTCTTC
TRBD2 few TRBJ2-1 TRBV11-2 CASSLERGIVNEQFF TGTGCCAGCAGCCTAGAGCGGGGGATAGTTAATGAGCAGTTCTTC
TRBD2 few TRBJ2-7 TRBV7-9 CASRSGTSHEQYF TGTGCCAGCAGATCCGGGACTAGTCACGAGCAGTACTTC
- few TRBJ2-6 TRBV19 CASSNLEGPRHGANVLTF TGTGCCAGTAGTAACCTGGAGGGTCCGAGGCATGGGGCCAACGTCCTGACTTTC
- - TRBJ1-4 TRBV15 CATRDIATNEKLFF TGTGCCACCAGGGATATTGCAACTAATGAAAAACTGTTTTTT
TRBD1 - TRBJ2-7 TRBV4-1 CASSQDLGGQTLSYEQYF TGCGCCAGCAGCCAAGATCTAGGGGGACAGACTTTATCCTACGAGCAGTACTTC
TRBD2 many TRBJ2-3 TRBV12-3/TRBV12-4 CASSFTPSGLALDTQYF TGTGCCAGCAGTTTCACCCCGTCGGGACTAGCACTCGATACGCAGTATTTT
- - TRBJ2-7 TRBV7-9 CASSPGGDLEQYF TGTGCCAGCAGCCCCGGTGGGGACCTCGAGCAGTACTTC
- few TRBJ1-1 TRBV5-4 CASNDRLNTEAFF TGTGCCAGCAACGACAGGTTGAACACTGAAGCTTTCTTT
TRBD1 - TRBJ2-7 TRBV2 CASSDWGTGPYEQYF TGTGCCAGCAGTGATTGGGGGACAGGACCCTACGAGCAGTACTTC
TRBD1 few TRBJ2-7 TRBV5-1 CASSPTGTGTGTYEQYF TGCGCCAGCAGCCCCACAGGTACGGGGACAGGGACCTACGAGCAGTACTTC
- many TRBJ2-1 TRBV28 CASSPTAIGEQFF TGTGCCAGCAGCCCCACGGCGATCGGTGAGCAGTTCTTC
TRBD1 - TRBJ1-6 TRBV27 CASSSVLLQGAGNSPLHF TGTGCCAGCAGTTCGGTCCTCCTACAGGGGGCGGGAAATTCACCCCTCCACTTT
TRBD2 - TRBJ2-3 TRBV4-3 CASSQDGGGLADDTQYF TGCGCCAGCAGCCAAGATGGGGGGGGACTAGCGGATGATACGCAGTATTTT
- - TRBJ1-5 TRBV27 CASSPANQPQHF TGTGCCAGCAGTCCAGCGAATCAGCCCCAGCATTTT
- - TRBJ2-7 TRBV4-3 CASSQDPDGTYEQYF TGCGCCAGCAGCCAAGATCCTGACGGAACCTACGAGCAGTACTTC